Listed below are T cell receptor beta chains from one sample, sequenced in a study of cytomegalovirus exposure and HLA in healthy donors. Assay: immunoSEQ multiplex PCR; the TCRdb copy retains only in-frame clones and omits some. The table records about 110,000 clones, approximately 78% of them present only once. The sample comprised PBMCs. The receptor source for this set is a woman in her thirties in good health and CMV-seronegative. Each CDR3 is given with its conserved first and last residue. D genes are given only for firm matches. The size entry is marked missing in some rows and otherwise reads once, few, many or a size class.

abundance | len | d_gene | j_gene | v_gene | CDR3nt | CDR3aa
few | 13 | NA | TRBJ1-1 | TRBV7-8 | TGTGCCAGCAGCTACCAGGTGAGCACTGAAGCTTTCTTT | CASSYQVSTEAFF
NA | 15 | NA | TRBJ1-4 | TRBV6-5 | TGTGCCAGCAGTTACTCGGCAGGAGGGAATGAAAAACTGTTTTTT | CASSYSAGGNEKLFF
NA | 17 | NA | TRBJ2-1 | TRBV11-1 | TGTGCCAGCAGCCAAATAGAATGGTTTCAGGGCTGGAATGAGCAGTTCTTC | CASSQIEWFQGWNEQFF
NA | 13 | NA | TRBJ2-5 | TRBV27 | TGTGCCAGCAGTTTCGGGTTCCAAGAGACCCAGTACTTC | CASSFGFQETQYF
NA | 12 | NA | TRBJ2-5 | TRBV7-2 | TGTGCCAGCAGCCAGTCTGGAGAGACCCAGTACTTC | CASSQSGETQYF
NA | 15 | NA | TRBJ2-7 | TRBV9 | TGTGCCAGCAGCGAACGACCGACAGGTTGGTACGAGCAGTACTTC | CASSERPTGWYEQYF
NA | 15 | TRBD2 | TRBJ2-1 | TRBV28 | TGTGCCAGCAGTTTAGCGGGGGGGGCCCCCGATGAGCAGTTCTTC | CASSLAGGAPDEQFF
NA | 15 | NA | TRBJ1-4 | TRBV10-3 | TGTGCCATCAGTGAGTCCGTAGTGACTAATGAAAAACTGTTTTTT | CAISESVVTNEKLFF
few | 12 | NA | TRBJ1-2 | TRBV7-9 | TGTGCCAGCAGCTTAGGAGAGGGCGGCTACACCTTC | CASSLGEGGYTF
NA | 13 | NA | TRBJ2-3 | TRBV9 | TGTGCCAGCAGCGCCTTAAGGGGGGATACGCAGTATTTT | CASSALRGDTQYF
NA | 13 | TRBD1 | TRBJ1-5 | TRBV27 | TGTGCCAGCGCCCGGGACAGATATCAGCCCCAGCATTTT | CASARDRYQPQHF
NA | 16 | TRBD2 | TRBJ2-1 | TRBV7-9 | TGTGCCAGCAGCCCACCTGGACTAGGGGAGTACAATGAGCAGTTCTTC | CASSPPGLGEYNEQFF
few | 15 | TRBD2 | TRBJ2-1 | TRBV9 | TGTGCCAGCAGCCCCGGGACTAGCCGGTACAATGAGCAGTTCTTC | CASSPGTSRYNEQFF
NA | 11 | NA | TRBJ2-5 | TRBV28 | TGTGCCAGCAGCTTCGCGGAGACCCAGTACTTC | CASSFAETQYF
NA | 17 | NA | TRBJ2-1 | TRBV7-9 | TGTGCCAGCAGCGTAAGGTTAGGGGTCGGGTCCTACAATGAGCAGTTCTTC | CASSVRLGVGSYNEQFF
NA | 14 | NA | TRBJ2-7 | TRBV4-1 | TGCGCCAGCAGCCCCAGAGAGGGCTCCTACGAGCAGTACTTC | CASSPREGSYEQYF
once | 13 | NA | TRBJ2-7 | TRBV30 | TGTGCCTGGAGTGTCGGGGTCTCCTACGAGCAGTACTTC | CAWSVGVSYEQYF